Below, 10 T cell receptor beta chains from the same sample are listed, as sequenced in a study of T cell repertoires in cytomegalovirus infection. No antigen has been identified for these receptors. TCRdb fed the reads into MiXCR, producing one record per CDR3 protein. The data show 450,000 to 600,000 distinct CDR3 sequences, roughly a third seen once. Source: cultured PBMCs, taken from culture after CMV antigen stimulation. The receptor set was obtained from a human donor in good health (CMV status not recorded). Some clones in this sample may be carry-over from other donors' samples.

This chain links TRBV6-5 with TRBJ1-6; tentative D call: TRBD1 (5 bases). V dropped 2 bases and J dropped 10 bases, with 12 bases sitting between them. Germline assignment: CDR1 MNHEY and CDR2 SVGAGI. There are 14 residues in the CDR3. This chain's CDR3 is CASSYRQGESPLHF. The CDR3 DNA follows: TGTGCCAGCAGTTACAGGCAAGGGGAGTCACCCCTCCACTTT.

This clonotype was found a few times. V is TRBV6-5 and J is TRBJ1-2, with D unclear. The germline V gene encodes CDR1 MNHEY and CDR2 SVGAGI. This CDR3 has 13 amino acids. The ends were cut back, 2 bases at V and 7 bases at J, with 11 bases in the middle. The CDR3: CASSYVKGGGYTF. DNA for the CDR3: TGTGCCAGCAGTTACGTGAAGGGCGGTGGCTACACCTTC.

V is TRBV11-3 and J is TRBJ2-2; TRBD2 agrees at 7 bases. J was trimmed by 1 base and V by 5 bases; bases with no gene match: 7. Per the germline V gene, CDR1 is SGHNT and CDR2 is YENEEA. CDR3 size: 16 residues. The CDR3 sequence is CASSGGLTVNTGELFF. In DNA form, the CDR3 reads TGTGCCAGCAGCGGGGGACTAACGGTGAACACCGGGGAGCTGTTTTTT.

This chain links TRBV28 with TRBJ2-7, with D perhaps matching TRBD2 (5 bases). The CDR3 is 15 residues long. CDR1 MDHEN and CDR2 SYDVKM come from the germline V gene. Trimming left V 5 bases short and J 2 bases short, with 16 bases between. The CDR3 here is CASSTQSTGAYEQYF. The CDR3 coding sequence is TGTGCCAGCAGTACGCAAAGCACCGGGGCCTACGAGCAGTACTTC.

The chain combines TRBV2 with TRBJ2-2, with D hard to call. The CDR3 sequence is 15 residues long. CDR1 is SNHLY and CDR2 is FYNNEI in the germline V gene. Trimming removed 7 bases from V and 2 bases from J, with 14 bases in between. The CDR3 sequence is CASISETPNTGELFF. The CDR3 region has the DNA TGTGCCAGCATCTCAGAAACTCCTAACACCGGGGAGCTGTTTTTT.

The rearrangement links TRBV27 to TRBJ2-7; the D is unclear. The CDR3 has 14 amino acids. Trimming left V 3 bases short and J 2 bases short, with 11 bases between. Germline-derived CDR1 and CDR2 are MNHEY and SMNVEV (reference sequence). The CDR3 region is CASSFFGVPYEQYF. The CDR3 nucleotides are TGTGCCAGCAGTTTTTTTGGGGTACCCTACGAGCAGTACTTC.

The chain employs TRBV19 and TRBJ1-2; D is perhaps TRBD1 (6 bases). The CDR3 runs 12 residues. V was shortened by 6 bases and J by 6 bases, with 11 bases between the two germline ends. Germline loops: CDR1 LNHDA, CDR2 SQIVND (reference sequence). DNA of the CDR3: TGTGCCAGTAGCAGGACAGTAGATGGCTACACCTTC. It encodes CASSRTVDGYTF.

V usage is TRBV7-9 and J usage is TRBJ2-5, with D unresolved. The germline gives CDR1 SEHNR, CDR2 FQNEAQ (reference sequence). V was pared by 4 bases and J by 0 bases, with 9 bases between. This CDR3 is built from 14 residues. The DNA of the CDR3 is TGTGCCAGCAGCTCGGTTACGTACCAAGAGACCCAGTACTTC. It specifies CASSSVTYQETQYF.

V gene TRBV20-1 combines with J gene TRBJ2-5; 8 bases line up with TRBD2. V shed 0 bases and J 4 bases; nucleotides not matched to a gene: 10. Per germline, CDR1 DFQATT and CDR2 SNEGSKA (reference sequence). This CDR3 spans 16 amino acids. This chain's CDR3 is CSARDPRLASGETQYF. Written as DNA, the CDR3 is TGCAGTGCTAGAGATCCCCGACTAGCGAGCGGAGAGACCCAGTACTTC.

This clonotype was picked up many times. This rearrangement joins TRBV7-2 to TRBJ2-1, with D tentatively TRBD1 (5 bases). CDR3 length: 13 residues. V was pared by 3 bases and J by 6 bases, with 9 bases between. The V gene's germline CDR1 is SGHTA and CDR2 FQGNSA. CDR3 residues: CASSLSQGNEQFF. As DNA, the CDR3 is TGTGCCAGCAGCTTGAGCCAGGGCAATGAGCAGTTCTTC.